A selection of T cell receptor beta chains follows, all from one sample in a study of beta chain features in type 1 diabetes. Profiled with immunoSEQ multiplex PCR; TCRdb holds only in-frame clones, not every one. The table lists 350,000 to 450,000 clones, about 15% of them singletons. Sequenced input: naive CD4+ T cells from blood. The receptors derive from a woman in her late teens or twenties in good health. CDR3s include the opening cysteine and the closing phenylalanine or tryptophan. The D gene is left open where the match is weak. Where a row states a size, it is once, few, many or the class of an expanded clone; other rows omit it.

>-|TRBV21-1|-|TRBJ2-1
CASSKVSMKRESSYNEQFF
TGTGCCAGCAGCAAAGTGAGTATGAAGCGGGAGAGCTCCTACAATGAGCAGTTCTTC
>-|TRBV5-4|-|TRBJ1-2
CASSPSLRGEQNGYTF
TGTGCCAGCAGCCCCTCCCTGCGTGGTGAGCAAAATGGCTACACCTTC
>-|TRBV30|-|TRBJ2-4
CAWSVLGALAKNIQYF
TGTGCCTGGAGTGTATTGGGGGCCTTAGCCAAAAACATTCAGTACTTC
>-|TRBV30|TRBD1|TRBJ1-4
CAWKGQGVPNEKLFF
TGTGCCTGGAAAGGACAGGGGGTGCCTAATGAAAAACTGTTTTTT
>-|TRBV30|-|TRBJ2-1
CAWSLHKPPAYNEQFF
TGTGCCTGGAGTCTCCATAAACCCCCGGCCTACAATGAGCAGTTCTTC
>-|TRBV19|TRBD2|TRBJ2-5
CASSTGLAEGETQYF
TGTGCCAGTAGTACAGGACTAGCGGAGGGAGAGACCCAGTACTTC
>-|TRBV28|-|TRBJ2-5
CASSWLETQYF
TGTGCCAGCAGTTGGCTAGAGACCCAGTACTTC
>few|TRBV29-1|TRBD2|TRBJ2-1
CSVVASGDSSYNEQFF
TGCAGCGTTGTCGCTAGCGGGGACAGCTCCTACAATGAGCAGTTCTTC
>few|TRBV18|-|TRBJ2-3
CASSPLDGSTDTQYF
TGTGCCAGCTCACCACTAGACGGGAGCACAGATACGCAGTATTTT
>few|TRBV30|-|TRBJ1-2
CASTGFLGYGYTF
TGTGCCTCCACAGGGTTTCTTGGCTATGGCTACACCTTC